A selection of T cell receptor beta chains follows, all from one sample in a study of CD8+ T cells in alopecia areata. Assay used: immunoSEQ multiplex PCR; TCRdb lists only in-frame clones, some missing. The sample records over 120,000 clones, roughly three fifths being singletons. The source material was CD4+ T cells sorted from blood, sampled at week 0. The source is a human donor with alopecia areata. Each CDR3 is given with its conserved first and last residue. The D gene is left open where the match is weak. Size is stated for part of the rows, as once, few or many counts, or as a class when the clone is expanded.

V,D,size,J,DNA,CDR3
TRBV20-1,NA,NA,TRBJ1-2,TGCAGTGCTAGCCTACAGTATGGCTACACCTTC,CSASLQYGYTF
TRBV29-1,TRBD1,NA,TRBJ1-1,TGCAGCGTTTTGCCGACGTTGGGACAGAAAACCCTTCGGGCAGGAGCTTTCTTT,CSVLPTLGQKTLRAGAFF
TRBV12-5,NA,NA,TRBJ2-7,TGTGCTAGTGCGCCCGATACCTACGAGCAGTACTTC,CASAPDTYEQYF
TRBV5-1,TRBD2,few,TRBJ2-1,TGCGCCAGCAGCTCCTCCGCGCGACTAGCGGGGTACAATGAGCAGTTCTTC,CASSSSARLAGYNEQFF
TRBV6-6,NA,few,TRBJ1-6,TGTGCCAGTGGGGTCAATTCACCCCTCCACTTT,CASGVNSPLHF
TRBV5-1,NA,NA,TRBJ1-1,TGCGCCAGCAGCTTGGACAGGGCGACTGAAGCTTTCTTT,CASSLDRATEAFF
TRBV19,TRBD2,NA,TRBJ2-2,TGTGCCAGTAGTACCGGACTAGCGGGGAGCACCGGGGAGCTGTTTTTT,CASSTGLAGSTGELFF
TRBV9,NA,NA,TRBJ2-6,TGTGCCAGCACTGGGGCCAACGTCCTGACTTTC,CASTGANVLTF
TRBV5-1,NA,NA,TRBJ2-5,TGCGCCAGCAAGGCGGGCCCCGGGGAGACCCAGTACTTC,CASKAGPGETQYF
TRBV9,TRBD2,NA,TRBJ2-1,TGTGCCAGCAGCGGACCTGGACTAGCGGCCTCCAATGAGCAGTTCTTC,CASSGPGLAASNEQFF
TRBV7-9,NA,NA,TRBJ1-5,TGTGCCAGCAGCTTAGAGACAGTATCAACCCAGCATTTT,CASSLETVSTQHF